A single T cell receptor (beta chain) is shown here with its context. The antigen it binds to is not known. Base quality data are lacking; no much larger clone is found one base away. The immunoSEQ Assay, a bias-controlled multiplex PCR, was used to amplify TCRbeta CDR3 regions from genomic DNA. As for the original processing: The number of nucleated cells in each sample was estimated by amplification of reference gene primers within the assay. To quantify the absolute abundance of each unique TCRbeta CDR3 rearrangement, sequence reads were collapsed and filtered. For each sample, productive Simpson clonality was calculated as the square root of Simpson's diversity index over productive rearrangements. TCRdb holds this immuneACCESS table with in-frame rearrangements only. Some clones are missing; in checked studies, unresolved V genes explain under half, and the rest has no known cause. Clonal size and the V and J genes are those of that table, whereas D and trimming came from the DNA. This sample comprises a few hundred thousand clones, 92% of them detected only once. About 18% of the sample rests with the top ten.

The sample is drawn from a study of blood T cell repertoires in COVID-19 (dated by TCRdb to the early 2020s). About the study as a whole: Samples covering the acute and convalescent phases of COVID-19 were provided by collaborators in the United States, Italy and Spain. Subjects who had been exposed to COVID-19, were actively infected with it, or had recovered from it provided the deeply sampled blood TCRbeta repertoires that made up the dataset. HLA class I and class II types, where available, came from metadata supplied by the sample provider rather than from assay-based typing. The repertoires were released in a freely available public database meant as a resource for research on the immune response to SARS-CoV-2. The samples were drawn from the first 160 participants of the ongoing ImmuneRACE study and from over 950 subjects provided by 6 global collaborators. The sample metadata nearly always contained a de-identified subject ID, COVID-19 status, age in years and sex. The prospective study material was composed of cDNA or gDNA derived from T cells, B-cell-depleted T cells, or PBMCs. The paper as a whole reports these results and caveats: Clinical and demographic metadata were provided uncurated, with the amount varying by source and participant.

Looking up the germline V gene yields CDR1 SQVTM and CDR2 ANQGSEA. V has 6 bases trimmed and J has 7 bases trimmed; junction bases matching no gene number 4. CDR3 length: 11 amino acids, cysteine to phenylalanine. Just the 33-base CDR3 DNA is kept, in frame starting at base 1. Participants in the prospective study were enrolled through a virtual design, were aged roughly 18 to 100 years, and lived in approximately 24 United States geographic areas. To assign participants to cohorts, the prospective study relied on clinical history that participants themselves reported in a screening survey and a study questionnaire. Recovered participants in ImmuneRACE Cohort 3 were defined by two consecutive negative NP/OP PCR tests, clearance by a healthcare professional, or resolution of symptoms. Mobile phlebotomists in the prospective study collected whole blood, serum and a nasopharyngeal or oropharyngeal swab from every participant. Prospective study participants could optionally give additional blood draws and questionnaires over an approximately two-month period. Blood samples from the prospective study were shipped frozen or at room temperature prior to DNA extraction.

The source of this sequence is a woman aged 25 to 39 who had recovered from COVID-19. The sequenced material came from PBMCs or T cells enriched from blood (not recorded which). The rearrangement joined TRBV29-1 to TRBJ2-7; 9 bases in the junction line up with TRBD1. The nucleotide sequence reads as follows: TGCAGCGTGGGGACAGGGAAGGAGCAGTACTTC. Its protein reads: CSVGTGKEQYF.